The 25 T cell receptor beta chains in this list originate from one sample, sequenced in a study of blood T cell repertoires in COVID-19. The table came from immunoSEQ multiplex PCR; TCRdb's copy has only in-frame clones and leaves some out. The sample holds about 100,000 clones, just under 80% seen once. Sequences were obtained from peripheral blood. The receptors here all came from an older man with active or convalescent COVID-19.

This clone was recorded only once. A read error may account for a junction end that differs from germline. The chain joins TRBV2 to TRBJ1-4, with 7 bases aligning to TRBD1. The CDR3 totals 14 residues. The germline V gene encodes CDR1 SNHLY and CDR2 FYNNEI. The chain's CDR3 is CASSAATGNGKLFF. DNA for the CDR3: TGTGCCAGCAGTGCGGCGACAGGGAATGGAAAACTGTTTTTT.

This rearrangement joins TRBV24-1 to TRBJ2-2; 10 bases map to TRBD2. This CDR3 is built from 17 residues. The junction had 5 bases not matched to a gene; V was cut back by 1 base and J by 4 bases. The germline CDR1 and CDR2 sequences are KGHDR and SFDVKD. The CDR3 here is CATSDFFGTSVTGELFF. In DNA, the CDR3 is TGTGCCACCAGTGATTTCTTCGGGACTAGCGTCACCGGGGAGCTGTTTTTT.

CDR3 in DNA: TGTGCCAGCAGCTTGGGTTGGACAAGCACCTACGAGCAGTACTTC. The encoded protein is CASSLGWTSTYEQYF. The chain combines TRBV5-5 with TRBJ2-7; tentative D call: TRBD1 (5 bases). V lost 0 bases, J lost 2 bases, and 12 bases lay in between. The CDR3 loop spans 15 amino acids. Germline values: CDR1 SGHKS, CDR2 YYEKEE (reference sequence).

As DNA, the CDR3 is TGTGCCAGCAGTTACTCCGGGTACAATGAGCAGTTCTTC. It translates to CASSYSGYNEQFF. The J gene is TRBJ2-1, the V gene TRBV6-2 or TRBV6-3; the D is unclear. The V end lost 0 bases, the J end lost 4 bases, and 4 bases lay between the germline ends. The germline gives CDR1 MNHEY, CDR2 SVGEGT. The CDR3 has 13 residues.

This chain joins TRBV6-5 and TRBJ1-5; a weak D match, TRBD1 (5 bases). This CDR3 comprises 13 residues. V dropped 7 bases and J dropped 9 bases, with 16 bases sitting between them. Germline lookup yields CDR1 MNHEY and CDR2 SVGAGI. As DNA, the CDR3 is TGTGCCAGCACGGTTGGGGGGGGAATGCCCCAGCATTTT. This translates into CASTVGGGMPQHF.

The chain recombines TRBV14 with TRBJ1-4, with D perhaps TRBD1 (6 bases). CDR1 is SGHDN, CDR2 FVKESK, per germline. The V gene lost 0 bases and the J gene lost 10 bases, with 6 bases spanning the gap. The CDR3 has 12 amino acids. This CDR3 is CASSQEGGKLFF. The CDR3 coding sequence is TGTGCCAGCAGCCAAGAAGGGGGAAAACTGTTTTTT.

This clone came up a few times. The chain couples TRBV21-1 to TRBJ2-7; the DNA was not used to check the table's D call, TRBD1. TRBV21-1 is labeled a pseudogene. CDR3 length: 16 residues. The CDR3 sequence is CASSKAGRDKSYEQYF. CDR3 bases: TGTGCCAGCAGCAAAGCGGGCAGGGATAAGTCCTACGAGCAGTACTTC.

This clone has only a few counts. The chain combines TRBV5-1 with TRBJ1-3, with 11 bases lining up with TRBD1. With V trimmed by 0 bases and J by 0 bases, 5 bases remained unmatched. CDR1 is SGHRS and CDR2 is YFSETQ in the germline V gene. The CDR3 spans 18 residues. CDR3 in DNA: TGCGCCAGCAGCTTGGGGACAGGGGGCCGGATCTCTGGAAACACCATATATTTT. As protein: CASSLGTGGRISGNTIYF. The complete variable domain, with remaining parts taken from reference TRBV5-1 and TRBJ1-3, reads KAGVTQTPRYLIKTRGQQVTLSCSPISGHRSVSWYQQTPGQGLQFLFEYFSETQRNKGNFPGRFSGRQFSNSRSEMNVSTLELGDSALYLCASSLGTGGRISGNTIYFGEGSWLTVV.

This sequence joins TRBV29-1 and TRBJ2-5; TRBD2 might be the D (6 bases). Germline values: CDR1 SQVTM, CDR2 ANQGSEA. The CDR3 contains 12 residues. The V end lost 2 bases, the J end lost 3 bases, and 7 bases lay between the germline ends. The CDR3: CSVERGKETQYF. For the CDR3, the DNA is TGCAGCGTTGAACGGGGGAAAGAGACCCAGTACTTC.

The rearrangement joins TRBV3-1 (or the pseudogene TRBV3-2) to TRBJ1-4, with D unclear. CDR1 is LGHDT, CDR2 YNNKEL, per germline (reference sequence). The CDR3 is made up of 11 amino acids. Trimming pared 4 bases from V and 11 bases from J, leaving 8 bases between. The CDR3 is CASSRALKLFF. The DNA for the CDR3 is TGTGCCAGCAGCCGGGCCCTTAAACTGTTTTTT.

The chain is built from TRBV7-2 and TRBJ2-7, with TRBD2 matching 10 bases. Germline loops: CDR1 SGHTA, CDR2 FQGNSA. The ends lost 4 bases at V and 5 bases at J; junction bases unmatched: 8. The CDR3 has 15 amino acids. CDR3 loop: CASSSLSGRANEQYF. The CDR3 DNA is TGTGCCAGCAGCTCGCTCAGCGGGAGGGCCAACGAGCAGTACTTC.

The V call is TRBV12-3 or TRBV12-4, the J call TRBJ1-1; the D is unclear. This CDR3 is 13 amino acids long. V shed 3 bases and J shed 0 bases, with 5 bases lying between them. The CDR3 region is CASSFNLNTEAFF. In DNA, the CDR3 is TGTGCCAGCAGTTTTAATCTGAACACTGAAGCTTTCTTT.

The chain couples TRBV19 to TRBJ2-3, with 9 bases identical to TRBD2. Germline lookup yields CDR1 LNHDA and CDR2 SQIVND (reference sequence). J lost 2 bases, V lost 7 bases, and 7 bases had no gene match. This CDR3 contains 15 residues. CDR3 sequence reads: CASKNQRGVTDTQYF. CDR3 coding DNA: TGTGCCAGTAAGAACCAGCGGGGGGTCACAGATACGCAGTATTTT.

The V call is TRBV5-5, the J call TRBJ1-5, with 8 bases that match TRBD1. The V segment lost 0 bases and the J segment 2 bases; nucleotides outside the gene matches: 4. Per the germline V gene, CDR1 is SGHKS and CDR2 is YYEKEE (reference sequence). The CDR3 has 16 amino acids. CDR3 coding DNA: TGTGCCAGCAGCTTGGCCGGGACAGGCGGCAATCAGCCCCAGCATTTT. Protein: CASSLAGTGGNQPQHF.

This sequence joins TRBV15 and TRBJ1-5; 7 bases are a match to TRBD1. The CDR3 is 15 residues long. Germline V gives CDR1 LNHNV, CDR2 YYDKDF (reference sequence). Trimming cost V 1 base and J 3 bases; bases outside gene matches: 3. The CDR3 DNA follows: TGTGCCACCAGCAGAGTAACAGGGGTCAATCAGCCCCAGCATTTT. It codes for CATSRVTGVNQPQHF.

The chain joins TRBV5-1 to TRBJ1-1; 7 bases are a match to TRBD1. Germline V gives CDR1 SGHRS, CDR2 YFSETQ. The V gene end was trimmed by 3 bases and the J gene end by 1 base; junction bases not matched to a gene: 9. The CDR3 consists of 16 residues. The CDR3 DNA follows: TGCGCCAGCAGCTCACCCTCACAGGGGCAGAACACTGAAGCTTTCTTT. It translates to CASSSPSQGQNTEAFF.

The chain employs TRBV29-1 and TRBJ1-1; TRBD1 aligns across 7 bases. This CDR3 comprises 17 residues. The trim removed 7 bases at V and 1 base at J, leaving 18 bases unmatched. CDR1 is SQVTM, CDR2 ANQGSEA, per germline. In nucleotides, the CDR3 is TGCAGCGGATCCACACCGGGACAGTGGAACAGGAACACTGAAGCTTTCTTT. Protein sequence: CSGSTPGQWNRNTEAFF.

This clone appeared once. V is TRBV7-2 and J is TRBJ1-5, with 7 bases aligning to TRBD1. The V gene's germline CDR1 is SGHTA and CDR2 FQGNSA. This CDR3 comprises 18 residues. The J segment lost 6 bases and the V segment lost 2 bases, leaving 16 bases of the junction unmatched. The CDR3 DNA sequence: TGTGCCAGCAGCTTAACGTTAGGTCGGGCAGGGGGATTTCAGCCCCAGCATTTT. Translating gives CASSLTLGRAGGFQPQHF.

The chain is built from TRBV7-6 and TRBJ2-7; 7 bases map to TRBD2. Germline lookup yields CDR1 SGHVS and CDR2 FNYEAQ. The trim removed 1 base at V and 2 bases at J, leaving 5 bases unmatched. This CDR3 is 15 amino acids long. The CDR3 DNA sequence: TGTGCCAGCAGCTTAGGGGGGGGGTCCACCTACGAGCAGTACTTC. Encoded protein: CASSLGGGSTYEQYF.

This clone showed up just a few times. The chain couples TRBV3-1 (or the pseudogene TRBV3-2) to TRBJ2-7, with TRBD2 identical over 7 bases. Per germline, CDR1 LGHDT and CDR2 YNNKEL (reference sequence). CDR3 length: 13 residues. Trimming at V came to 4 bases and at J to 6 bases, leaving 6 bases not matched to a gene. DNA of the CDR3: TGTGCCAGCAGCCCCGGACTAGTCCGCGAGCAGTACTTC. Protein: CASSPGLVREQYF.

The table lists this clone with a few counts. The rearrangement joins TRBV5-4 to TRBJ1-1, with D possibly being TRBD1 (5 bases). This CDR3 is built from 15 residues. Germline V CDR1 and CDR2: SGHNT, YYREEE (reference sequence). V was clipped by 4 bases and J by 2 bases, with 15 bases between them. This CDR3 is CASSAGGGFNTEAFF. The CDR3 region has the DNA TGTGCCAGCAGCGCGGGGGGGGGATTCAACACTGAAGCTTTCTTT.

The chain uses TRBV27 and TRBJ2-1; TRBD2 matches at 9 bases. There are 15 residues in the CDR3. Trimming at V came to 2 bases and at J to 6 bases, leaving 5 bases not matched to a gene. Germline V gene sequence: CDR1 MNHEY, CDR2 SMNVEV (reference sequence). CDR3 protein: CASSLGSGSINEQFF. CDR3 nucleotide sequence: TGTGCCAGCAGTTTAGGTAGCGGGAGTATCAATGAGCAGTTCTTC.

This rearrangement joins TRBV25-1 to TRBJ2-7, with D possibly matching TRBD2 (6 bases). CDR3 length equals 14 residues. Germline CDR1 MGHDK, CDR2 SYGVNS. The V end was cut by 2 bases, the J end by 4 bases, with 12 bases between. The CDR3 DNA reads TGTGCCAGCAGTGAAGGGGGGTTCTCGTACGAGCAGTACTTC. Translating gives CASSEGGFSYEQYF.

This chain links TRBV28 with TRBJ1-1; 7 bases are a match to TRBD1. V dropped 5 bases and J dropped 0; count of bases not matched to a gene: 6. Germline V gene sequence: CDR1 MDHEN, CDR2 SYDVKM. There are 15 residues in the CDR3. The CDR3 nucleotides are TGTGCCAGCAGTCCTTCGACAGGGATGAACACTGAAGCTTTCTTT. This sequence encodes CASSPSTGMNTEAFF.

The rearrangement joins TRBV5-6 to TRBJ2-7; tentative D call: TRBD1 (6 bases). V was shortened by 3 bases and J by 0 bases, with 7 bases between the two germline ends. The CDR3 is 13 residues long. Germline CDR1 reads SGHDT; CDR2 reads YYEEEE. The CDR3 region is CASSWTVSYEQYF. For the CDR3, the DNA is TGTGCCAGCAGCTGGACAGTCTCCTACGAGCAGTACTTC.